A selection of T cell receptor beta chains follows, all from one sample in a study of regulatory T cells in long-lasting Graves disease. TCRdb re-called the multiplex PCR reads with MiXCR, one entry per CDR3 protein. The sample lists hundreds of thousands of distinct CDR3 sequences, roughly 15% occurring once. These data were likewise used in another study, on T cells in Graves' hyperthyroidism and ophthalmopathy.

The sample here was peripheral blood mononuclear cells (PBMCs), taken at new diagnosis, from a patient treated with antithyroid drugs. Receptors were obtained from a woman aged 25 to 45 with Graves disease. Each CDR3 is given with its conserved first and last residue. The order of the fields is J gene, clone size, D gene, V gene, CDR3 protein, CDR3 DNA. A D gene is named only where the DNA matches it firmly. Clone size is shown for a subset of rows, as once, few, many or a class of expanded clone.

TRBJ2-7 - - TRBV20-1 CSARDTGGGSSEQYF TGCAGTGCTAGAGATACAGGGGGAGGGAGTTCCGAGCAGTACTTC
TRBJ2-2 - - TRBV5-5 CASSLWDNTGELFF TGTGCCAGCAGCCTGTGGGACAACACCGGGGAGCTGTTTTTT
TRBJ2-5 many - TRBV28 CASSFRSNPYF TGTGCCAGCAGTTTTCGGAGTAACCCGTACTTC
TRBJ2-5 many TRBD1 TRBV7-9 CASSPTGSRETQYF TGTGCCAGCAGCCCGACAGGGTCCCGGGAGACCCAGTACTTC
TRBJ1-5 - - TRBV4-1 CASSQDHLPKNQPQHF TGCGCCAGCAGCCAAGATCATCTTCCAAAGAATCAGCCCCAGCATTTT
TRBJ1-1 - - TRBV28 CASSGGTNAEAFF TGTGCCAGCAGCGGTGGGACCAACGCTGAAGCTTTCTTT
TRBJ2-1 many - TRBV28 CASSSGSGLNNEQFF TGTGCCAGCAGTTCGGGAAGCGGTCTGAACAATGAGCAGTTCTTC
TRBJ2-1 - - TRBV5-5 CASSLGGGPGFSYNEQFF TGTGCCAGCAGCTTGGGTGGTGGTCCAGGGTTCTCCTACAATGAGCAGTTCTTC
TRBJ2-2 many - TRBV11-3 CASSPQSGELFF TGTGCCAGCAGCCCTCAGAGCGGGGAGCTGTTTTTT
TRBJ2-7 - TRBD1 TRBV4-2 CASSQAETGVYEQYF TGTGCCAGCAGCCAAGCGGAGACAGGGGTCTACGAGCAGTACTTC
TRBJ1-2 - TRBD1 TRBV18 CASSPRDRGSNYGYTF TGTGCCAGCTCACCTCGGGACAGGGGCTCTAACTATGGCTACACCTTC
TRBJ2-4 many - TRBV6-1 CASSEALYIQYF TGTGCCAGCAGTGAAGCGCTATACATTCAGTACTTC
TRBJ2-7 many TRBD2 TRBV9 CASSVGTSAPYEQYF TGTGCCAGCAGCGTAGGGACTAGCGCACCGTACGAGCAGTACTTC
TRBJ2-7 few - TRBV6-1 CASERTYEQYF TGTGCCTCGGAGAGGACCTACGAGCAGTACTTC
TRBJ2-1 - - TRBV3-1 CASSQAMSFVNEQFF TGTGCCAGCAGCCAAGCAATGAGCTTCGTCAATGAGCAGTTCTTC
TRBJ1-2 - TRBD1 TRBV5-5 CASSKTGGGYGYTF TGTGCCAGCAGCAAAACAGGGGGCGGGTATGGCTACACCTTC
TRBJ1-1 many - TRBV28 CASCLGYTEAFF TGTGCCAGCTGCCTGGGTTACACTGAAGCTTTCTTT
TRBJ2-1 many - TRBV28 CASSSRSYLTPLTDNEQFF TGTGCCAGCAGTTCCCGGTCCTACTTAACACCCCTTACTGACAATGAGCAGTTCTTC
TRBJ2-5 - TRBD2 TRBV29-1 CSGTSGSYETQYF TGCAGCGGGACTAGCGGGAGCTATGAGACCCAGTACTTC
TRBJ2-3 many - TRBV15 CATSSLRSGPTDTQYF TGTGCCACCAGCAGCCTTAGGTCCGGCCCCACAGATACGCAGTATTTT
TRBJ1-1 many - TRBV7-2 CASSLSTLNTEAFF TGTGCCAGCAGCCTCTCGACGTTGAACACTGAAGCTTTCTTT
TRBJ1-2 few - TRBV12-3/TRBV12-4 CASSSGPRIYGYTF TGTGCCAGCAGTTCAGGGCCGCGTATCTATGGCTACACCTTC
TRBJ2-4 many - TRBV12-5 CASGSHGRGKDKNIQYF TGTGCTAGTGGTTCCCACGGTAGGGGGAAGGACAAAAACATTCAGTACTTC
TRBJ1-6 few TRBD1 TRBV13 CASSRGQALDSPLHF TGTGCCAGCAGCAGGGGACAGGCTCTTGATTCACCCCTCCACTTT
TRBJ2-3 many - TRBV5-1 CASSSRIYTDTQYF TGCGCCAGCAGCTCGCGAATATACACAGATACGCAGTATTTT
TRBJ2-4 many TRBD2 TRBV28 CASSLAGGLNIQYF TGTGCCAGCAGTTTAGCGGGGGGACTAAACATTCAGTACTTC
TRBJ2-1 many - TRBV28 CASSFNGGYYNEQFF TGTGCCAGCAGTTTCAACGGGGGTTACTACAATGAGCAGTTCTTC
TRBJ1-2 - TRBD1 TRBV6-2/TRBV6-3 CASSYSGQAYGYTF TGTGCCAGCAGTTACTCGGGACAGGCTTATGGCTACACCTTC
TRBJ1-1 many - TRBV28 CASRAGTMNTEAFF TGTGCCAGCAGAGCGGGGACAATGAACACTGAAGCTTTCTTT
TRBJ1-1 - - TRBV5-6 CASSLVGQRVPEAFF TGTGCCAGCAGCTTAGTAGGACAGCGGGTCCCTGAAGCTTTCTTT
TRBJ1-5 many - TRBV28 CASSSIAPPREKPQHF TGTGCCAGCAGTTCAATAGCGCCCCCACGGGAGAAGCCCCAGCATTTT
TRBJ2-5 - - TRBV10-1 CASSDVGAGRETQYF TGCGCCAGCAGTGATGTTGGGGCAGGCCGAGAGACCCAGTACTTC
TRBJ2-5 - - TRBV7-2 CASSLGSLAGGETQYF TGTGCCAGCAGCTTAGGGTCTCTCGCGGGCGGGGAGACCCAGTACTTC
TRBJ1-5 - - TRBV6-2/TRBV6-3 CASSEHMGNKPQHF TGTGCCAGCAGTGAACATATGGGCAATAAGCCCCAGCATTTT
TRBJ2-1 few - TRBV7-6 CASRPFLGSSYNEQFF TGTGCCAGCAGGCCTTTCCTCGGGAGCTCCTACAATGAGCAGTTCTTC
TRBJ2-3 many TRBD2 TRBV7-2 CASRRGLVTDTQYF TGTGCCAGCAGGAGGGGACTAGTCACAGATACGCAGTATTTT
TRBJ2-7 - - TRBV20-1 CSARFQRPSYNEQYF TGCAGTGCTAGATTCCAGCGGCCGTCCTACAATGAGCAGTACTTC
TRBJ1-4 many - TRBV28 CASRRGGGEKLFF TGTGCCAGCAGGCGAGGCGGGGGTGAAAAACTGTTTTTT
TRBJ2-3 few TRBD1 TRBV10-1 CASSERTGRDTQYF TGCGCCAGCAGTGAGCGGACAGGGAGAGATACGCAGTATTTT
TRBJ2-5 many - TRBV25-1 CASSAGSETQYF TGTGCCAGCAGTGCCGGGTCGGAGACCCAGTACTTC
TRBJ1-5 - - TRBV28 CASSWGRPGSQPQHF TGTGCCAGCAGTTGGGGACGGCCAGGCAGTCAGCCCCAGCATTTT
TRBJ1-5 - - TRBV6-2/TRBV6-3 CASSEGSILRDEQYFGPGQPQHF -
TRBJ1-1 many - TRBV30 CAWSVFTEAFF TGTGCCTGGAGTGTGTTTACTGAAGCTTTCTTT
TRBJ1-5 many TRBD1 TRBV2 CASSQQGAGNQPQHF TGTGCCAGCAGTCAACAGGGGGCAGGCAATCAGCCCCAGCATTTT
TRBJ1-6 few - TRBV28 CASSLQQPHPGLHF TGTGCCAGCAGTTTGCAACAGCCTCATCCAGGCCTCCACTTT
TRBJ2-3 many - TRBV7-9 CASSQREPMSTDTQYF TGTGCCAGCAGCCAACGGGAGCCGATGAGCACAGATACGCAGTATTTT
TRBJ2-7 many - TRBV6-1 CASSQRGYEQYF TGTGCCAGCAGTCAGAGGGGCTACGAGCAGTACTTC
TRBJ1-3 few - TRBV24-1 CATSEGRGSGNTIYF TGTGCCACCAGTGAGGGGAGGGGGTCTGGAAACACCATATATTTT
TRBJ1-6 - - TRBV5-5 CASSLAQSQGSPLHF TGTGCCAGCAGCTTGGCCCAGTCCCAAGGTTCACCCCTCCACTTT
TRBJ1-6 - - TRBV11-2 CASSPQDRSYNSPLHF TGTGCCAGCAGCCCACAGGACAGATCCTATAATTCACCCCTCCACTTT
TRBJ1-5 many - TRBV15 CATSSTNWPQHF TGTGCCACCAGCAGTACAAATTGGCCCCAGCATTTT
TRBJ1-6 many - TRBV12-3/TRBV12-4 CASSLRDRDSPLHF TGTGCCAGCAGTTTGCGAGACCGGGATTCACCCCTCCACTTT
TRBJ2-7 - TRBD2 TRBV20-1 CSARGVSGGPLYEQYF TGCAGTGCTAGAGGGGTTAGCGGGGGCCCTCTCTACGAGCAGTACTTC
TRBJ2-5 many - TRBV3-1 CASNSGYQETQYF TGTGCCAGCAATTCAGGGTACCAAGAGACCCAGTACTTC